This TCR beta chain is drawn from a study of cytomegalovirus exposure and HLA in healthy donors. As for the study in general: A preliminary data release comprised tens of millions of unique TCRs obtained from HLA-typed donors.

Donors counted as nominally healthy when sampled, yet unrecorded immune exposures were likely. With regard to this clone: What it binds is unknown.

Overall study findings and caveats: Within an earlier analysis, most TCR beta V segments proved productive either about 90% or about 30% of the time. According to the study, 150 to 200 TCR beta chains were cytomegalovirus-associated.

Primers included in the PCR were 60 Vbeta and 13 Jbeta primers. Profiling relied on immunoSEQ multiplex PCR, and the TCRdb table lists in-frame clones only, not all of them. Among about 190,000 clones listed, about 70% were seen once. This CDR3 is 14 amino acids long. With 5 bases removed from V and 2 bases from J, the gap between germline ends came to 10 bases. Germline V lookup: CDR1 SGHVS, CDR2 FQNEAQ. The J gene is TRBJ2-1, the V gene TRBV7-8, with D possibly being TRBD2 (5 bases). Sequencing was performed on PBMCs. This clonotype originated in a woman aged 25 to 45 in good health and CMV-seronegative. The CDR3 DNA sequence: TGTGCCAGCAGCCCTACTAGAACCTACAATGAGCAGTTCTTC. The encoded protein is CASSPTRTYNEQFF.